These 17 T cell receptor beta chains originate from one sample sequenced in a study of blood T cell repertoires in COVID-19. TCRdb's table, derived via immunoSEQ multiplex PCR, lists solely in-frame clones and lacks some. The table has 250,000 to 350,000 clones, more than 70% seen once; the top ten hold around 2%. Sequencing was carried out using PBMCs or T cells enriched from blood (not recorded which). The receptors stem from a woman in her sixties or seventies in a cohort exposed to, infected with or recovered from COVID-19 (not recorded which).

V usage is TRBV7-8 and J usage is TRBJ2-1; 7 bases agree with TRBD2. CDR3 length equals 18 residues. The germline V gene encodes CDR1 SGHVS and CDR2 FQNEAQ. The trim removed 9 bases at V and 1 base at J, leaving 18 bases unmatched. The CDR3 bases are TGTGCCAGATGGGACCTAAAGGGAGGGAGGGTTTCCTACAATGAGCAGTTCTTC. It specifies CARWDLKGGRVSYNEQFF.

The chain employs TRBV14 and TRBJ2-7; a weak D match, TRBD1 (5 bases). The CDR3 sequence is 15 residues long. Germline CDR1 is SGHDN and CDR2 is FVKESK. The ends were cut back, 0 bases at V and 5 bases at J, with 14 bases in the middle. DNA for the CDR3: TGTGCCAGCAGCCAAGATCGAACAGGCAAACACGAGCAGTACTTC. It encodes CASSQDRTGKHEQYF.

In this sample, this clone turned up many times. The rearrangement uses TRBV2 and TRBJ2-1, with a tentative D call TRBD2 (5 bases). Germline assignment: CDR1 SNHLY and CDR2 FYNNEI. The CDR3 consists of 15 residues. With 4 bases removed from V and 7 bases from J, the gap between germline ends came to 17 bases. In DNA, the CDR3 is TGTGCCAGCAGTGTGAGCGGAGCCAAGATGAATGAGCAGTTCTTC. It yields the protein CASSVSGAKMNEQFF.

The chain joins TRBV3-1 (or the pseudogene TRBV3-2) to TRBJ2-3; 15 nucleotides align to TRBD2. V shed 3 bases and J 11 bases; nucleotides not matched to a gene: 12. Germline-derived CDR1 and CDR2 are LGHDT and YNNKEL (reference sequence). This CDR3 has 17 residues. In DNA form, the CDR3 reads TGTGCCAGCAGCCAGGGACTAGCGGGAGGCCTTTTAAGAGAGCAGTATTTT. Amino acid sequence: CASSQGLAGGLLREQYF.

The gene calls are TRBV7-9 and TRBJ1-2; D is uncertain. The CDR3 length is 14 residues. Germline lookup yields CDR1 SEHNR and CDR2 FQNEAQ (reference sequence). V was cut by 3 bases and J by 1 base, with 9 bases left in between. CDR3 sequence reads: CASSFGSVNYGYTF. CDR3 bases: TGTGCCAGCAGCTTCGGTTCCGTTAACTATGGCTACACCTTC.

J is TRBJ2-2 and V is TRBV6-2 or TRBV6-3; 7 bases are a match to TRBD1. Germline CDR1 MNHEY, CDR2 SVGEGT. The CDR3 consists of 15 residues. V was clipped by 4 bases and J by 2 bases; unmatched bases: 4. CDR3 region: CASSFGQVNTGELFF. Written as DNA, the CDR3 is TGTGCCAGCAGTTTCGGACAGGTCAACACCGGGGAGCTGTTTTTT.

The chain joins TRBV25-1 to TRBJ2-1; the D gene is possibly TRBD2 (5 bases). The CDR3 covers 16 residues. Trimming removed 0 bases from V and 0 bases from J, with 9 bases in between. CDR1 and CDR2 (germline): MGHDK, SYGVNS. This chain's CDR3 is CASSEYGISSYNEQFF. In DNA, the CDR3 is TGTGCCAGCAGTGAATACGGGATTAGCTCCTACAATGAGCAGTTCTTC.

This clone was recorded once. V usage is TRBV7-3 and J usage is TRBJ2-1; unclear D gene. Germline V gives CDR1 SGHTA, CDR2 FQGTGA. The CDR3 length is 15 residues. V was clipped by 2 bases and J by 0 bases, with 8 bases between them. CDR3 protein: CASSLEVSSYNEQFF. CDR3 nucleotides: TGTGCCAGCAGCTTAGAGGTAAGCTCCTACAATGAGCAGTTCTTC.

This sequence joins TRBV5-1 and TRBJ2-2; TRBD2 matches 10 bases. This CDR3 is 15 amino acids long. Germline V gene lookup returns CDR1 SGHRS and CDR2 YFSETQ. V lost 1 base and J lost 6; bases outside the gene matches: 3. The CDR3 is CASSLRLAGAGELFF. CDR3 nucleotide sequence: TGCGCCAGCAGCTTGAGGCTAGCGGGAGCCGGGGAGCTGTTTTTT.

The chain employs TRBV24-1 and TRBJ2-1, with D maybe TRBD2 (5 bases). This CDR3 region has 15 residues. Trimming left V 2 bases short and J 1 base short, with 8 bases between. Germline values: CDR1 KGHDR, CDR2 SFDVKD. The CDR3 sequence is CATSDWSGSYNEQFF. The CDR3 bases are TGTGCCACCAGTGATTGGAGCGGTTCCTACAATGAGCAGTTCTTC.

The CDR3 region has the DNA TGTGCCAGCAGCTTACTAGCGGGAGCCTACAATGAGCAGTTCTTC. Translation gives CASSLLAGAYNEQFF. This rearrangement joins TRBV5-5 to TRBJ2-1; 11 nucleotides line up with TRBD2. This CDR3 has 15 residues. V was clipped by 2 bases and J by 2 bases; unmatched bases: 0. Germline CDR1 is SGHKS and CDR2 is YYEKEE (reference sequence). The full variable domain, in which reference TRBV5-5 and TRBJ2-1 provide the parts outside the CDR3, is DAGVTQSPTHLIKTRGQQVTLRCSPISGHKSVSWYQQVLGQGPQFIFQYYEKEERGRGNFPDRFSARQFPNYSSELNVNALLLGDSALYLCASSLLAGAYNEQFFGPGTRLTVL.

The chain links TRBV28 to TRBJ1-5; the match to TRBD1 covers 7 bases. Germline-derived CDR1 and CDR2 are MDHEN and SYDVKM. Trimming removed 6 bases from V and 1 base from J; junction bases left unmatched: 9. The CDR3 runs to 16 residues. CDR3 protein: CASRILQGESNQPQHF. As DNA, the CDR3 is TGTGCCAGCAGGATCCTCCAGGGGGAGAGCAATCAGCCCCAGCATTTT.

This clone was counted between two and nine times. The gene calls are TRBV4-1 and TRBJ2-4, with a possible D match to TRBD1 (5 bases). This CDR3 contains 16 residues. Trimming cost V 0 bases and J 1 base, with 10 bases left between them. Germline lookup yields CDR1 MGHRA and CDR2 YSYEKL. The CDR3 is CASSQDSPGAKNIQYF. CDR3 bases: TGCGCCAGCAGCCAAGATTCGCCAGGGGCCAAAAACATTCAGTACTTC.

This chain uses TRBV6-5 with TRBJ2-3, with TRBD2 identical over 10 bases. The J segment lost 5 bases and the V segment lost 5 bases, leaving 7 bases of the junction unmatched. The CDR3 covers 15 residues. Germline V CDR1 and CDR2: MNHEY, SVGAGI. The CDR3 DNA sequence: TGTGCCAGCAGTCTCACTAGCGGGAATTTAGATACGCAGTATTTT. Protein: CASSLTSGNLDTQYF.

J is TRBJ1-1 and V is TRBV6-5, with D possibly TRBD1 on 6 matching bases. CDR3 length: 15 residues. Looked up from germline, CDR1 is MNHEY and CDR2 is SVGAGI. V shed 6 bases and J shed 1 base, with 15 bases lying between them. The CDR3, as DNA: TGTGCCAGCAGGAAAAGACAGGATTGGAACACTGAAGCTTTCTTT. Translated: CASRKRQDWNTEAFF.

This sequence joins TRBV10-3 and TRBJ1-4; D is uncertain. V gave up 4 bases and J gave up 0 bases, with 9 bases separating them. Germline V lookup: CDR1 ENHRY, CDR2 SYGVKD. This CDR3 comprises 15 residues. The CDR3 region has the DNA TGTGCCATCAGTGGGGCCGCAGCAACTAATGAAAAACTGTTTTTT. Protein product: CAISGAAATNEKLFF.

CDR3 residues: CASSLGQGANYGYTF. CDR3 coding DNA: TGCGCCAGCAGCTTGGGACAGGGGGCTAACTATGGCTACACCTTC. This chain connects TRBV5-1 to TRBJ1-2, with 9 positions matching TRBD1. The CDR3 length is 15 residues. Per germline, CDR1 SGHRS and CDR2 YFSETQ. V shed 0 bases and J 0 bases; nucleotides not matched to a gene: 0.